Below, one T cell receptor beta chain is given with its context. This entry belongs to a study of control samples from healthy donors and cancer patients. From germline, CDR1 is LGHDT and CDR2 YNNKEL (reference sequence). The CDR3 has 15 amino acids. The J segment lost 5 bases and the V segment lost 0 bases, leaving 3 bases of the junction unmatched. Sequenced by immunoSEQ multiplex PCR; TCRdb stores in-frame clones only, minus some. The sample lists around 110,000 clones, 85% to 95% occurring once. The receptor comes from a young man in good health. This rearrangement joins TRBV3-1 (or the pseudogene TRBV3-2) to TRBJ1-1, with 10 bases identical to TRBD1. Sequencing was performed on blood. The chain's CDR3 is CASSQETGGRTEAFF. In nucleotides, the CDR3 is TGTGCCAGCAGCCAAGAGACAGGGGGCCGAACTGAAGCTTTCTTT.